The rows below give T cell receptor beta chains drawn from one sample of a study of blood T cells in healthy people across ages. TCRdb re-called the 5' RACE reads with MiXCR, one entry per CDR3 protein. The data show about 290,000 distinct CDR3 sequences, roughly 26% seen once. What was sequenced was blood. These TCRs come from a woman aged 70-85 years in good health. Each CDR3 is given with its conserved first and last residue. The D gene is left open where the match is weak. Not every row has a clone size; where given, it reads once, few, many or a size class.

D | J | size | V | CDR3 | DNA
TRBD1 | TRBJ1-5 | - | TRBV7-2 | CASSPPRGQQHF | TGTGCCAGCAGCCCCCCTAGGGGACAGCAGCATTTT
TRBD2 | TRBJ2-5 | - | TRBV20-1 | CSARALAGVAETQYF | TGCAGTGCTAGAGCGCTAGCGGGAGTAGCGGAGACCCAGTACTTC
- | TRBJ2-7 | few | TRBV27 | CASSSPPTSSLSYEQYF | TGTGCCAGCAGTTCCCCCCCTACATCTTCCTTATCCTACGAGCAGTACTTC
TRBD1 | TRBJ1-2 | few | TRBV20-1 | CSATKTGGSYGYTF | TGCAGTGCGACCAAGACAGGGGGGAGCTATGGCTACACCTTC
- | TRBJ2-5 | - | TRBV11-1 | CASSTKGGEFF | TGTGCCAGCAGCACGAAAGGAGGGGAGTTCTTC
- | TRBJ2-5 | once | TRBV28 | CASSLFRAEFDQETQYF | TGTGCCAGCAGTTTATTCAGGGCGGAATTCGATCAAGAGACCCAGTACTTC
- | TRBJ2-5 | few | TRBV28 | CASSFFRDGRETQYF | TGTGCCAGCAGTTTCTTCAGGGATGGACGAGAGACCCAGTACTTC
- | TRBJ1-6 | - | TRBV28 | CASSPPIGGSPLHF | TGTGCCAGCAGTCCCCCTATAGGGGGATCACCCCTCCACTTT
- | TRBJ2-5 | few | TRBV2 | CASTQQSSQETQYF | TGTGCCAGCACTCAACAGTCTTCCCAAGAGACCCAGTACTTC
- | TRBJ1-4 | - | TRBV10-2 | CASSPTAVPGNEKLFF | TGCGCCAGCAGCCCCACTGCCGTCCCGGGTAATGAAAAACTGTTTTTT
TRBD1 | TRBJ2-1 | few | TRBV5-5 | CASSLQGATYNEQFF | TGTGCCAGCAGCTTACAGGGGGCCACCTACAATGAGCAGTTCTTC
- | TRBJ2-6 | few | TRBV25-1 | CASSEGRGSNTGANVLTF | TGTGCCAGCAGTGAAGGCCGGGGGTCCAACACTGGGGCCAACGTCCTGACTTTC
TRBD2 | TRBJ2-3 | many | TRBV7-3 | CASSLLAGGADTQYF | TGTGCCAGCAGCTTACTGGCGGGAGGGGCAGATACGCAGTATTTT
TRBD1 | TRBJ1-1 | few | TRBV12-3/TRBV12-4 | CATNRQQGGEAFF | TGTGCCACCAACCGGCAACAGGGGGGTGAAGCTTTCTTT
- | TRBJ1-6 | few | TRBV20-1 | CSARWQGRSSYNSPLHF | TGCAGTGCTAGGTGGCAGGGCAGGAGCTCCTATAATTCACCCCTCCACTTT
- | TRBJ1-1 | - | TRBV28 | CASSSGSIEGTEAFF | TGTGCCAGCAGTTCAGGTTCCATTGAGGGGACTGAAGCTTTCTTT